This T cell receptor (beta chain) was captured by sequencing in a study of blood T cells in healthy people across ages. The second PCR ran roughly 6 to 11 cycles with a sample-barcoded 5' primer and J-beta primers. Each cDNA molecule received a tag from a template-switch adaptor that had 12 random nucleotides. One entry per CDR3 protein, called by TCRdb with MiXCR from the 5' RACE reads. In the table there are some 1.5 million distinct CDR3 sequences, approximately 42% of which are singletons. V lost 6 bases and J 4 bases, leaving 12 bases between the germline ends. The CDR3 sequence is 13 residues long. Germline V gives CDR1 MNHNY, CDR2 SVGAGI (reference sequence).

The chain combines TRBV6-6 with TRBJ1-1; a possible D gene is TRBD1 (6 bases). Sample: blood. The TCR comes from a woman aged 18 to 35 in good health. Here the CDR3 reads CASRPTGPTEAFF. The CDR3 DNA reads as TGTGCCAGCAGACCCACAGGGCCCACTGAAGCTTTCTTT.